This T cell receptor beta chain is from a study of T cells in women clearing cervical HPV infection. Turning to this clone: The read is 3 residues too short to cover the CDR3 end, so that end is filled in from the germline J gene.

This CDR3 is built from 14 residues. CDR1 is SEHNR and CDR2 is FQNEAQ in the germline V gene (reference sequence). V trimming: 5 bases; J trimming: 5 bases; junction bases outside the gene matches: 4. Using immunoSEQ multiplex PCR, the repertoire was profiled, and TCRdb retains in-frame clones only, with some absent. The sample has nearly 35,000 clones; the top ten hold 1.6%. This clonotype was obtained from a woman between 18 and 70 years old with a cervical HPV16 infection that either progressed to CIN3+ or cleared (not recorded which). The sequencing sample was made of blood buffy coat. The V and J genes are TRBV7-9 and TRBJ1-1; 11 bases map to TRBD1. CDR3 sequence reads: CASSPGTGGTEAFF. The sequenced CDR3 bases are TGTGCCAGCAGCCCAGGGACAGGGGGAACTGAA.